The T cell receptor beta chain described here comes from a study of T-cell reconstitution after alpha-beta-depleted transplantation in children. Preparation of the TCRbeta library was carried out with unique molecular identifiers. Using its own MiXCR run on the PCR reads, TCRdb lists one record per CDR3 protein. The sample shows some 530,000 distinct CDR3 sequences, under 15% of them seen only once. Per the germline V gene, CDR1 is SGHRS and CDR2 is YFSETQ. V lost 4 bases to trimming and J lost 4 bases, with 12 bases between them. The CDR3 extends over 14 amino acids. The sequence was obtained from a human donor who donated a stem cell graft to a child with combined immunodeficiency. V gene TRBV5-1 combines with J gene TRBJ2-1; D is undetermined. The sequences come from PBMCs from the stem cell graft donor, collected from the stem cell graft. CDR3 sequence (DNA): TGCGCCAGCAGCGGGGTTGGTAGTTACAATGAGCAGTTCTTC. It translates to CASSGVGSYNEQFF.